Listed here are 28 T cell receptor beta chains from one sample, sequenced in a study of cytomegalovirus exposure and HLA in healthy donors. This PCR relied on a set of 60 Vbeta primers and 13 Jbeta primers. Only in-frame clones appear in the TCRdb table, and some are missing; sequencing was by immunoSEQ multiplex PCR. This sample has around 180,000 clones, with 75% to 85% found just once. Sequencing was carried out using PBMCs. Receptors originate from a woman between 45 and 65 years old in good health and CMV-seronegative.

The table lists this clone with a count of one. This rearrangement joins TRBV9 to TRBJ2-7; 8 bases are shared with TRBD2. This CDR3 comprises 14 residues. Germline lookup yields CDR1 SGDLS and CDR2 YYNGEE. J gave up 7 bases and V 1 base, and 7 bases lay outside the gene matches. The DNA of the CDR3 is TGTGCCAGCAGCGTACCGGGGGGGGCGGGGGAGCAGTACTTC. The encoded protein is CASSVPGGAGEQYF.

The rearrangement uses TRBV7-3 and TRBJ1-1, with D maybe TRBD1 (5 bases). V was shortened by 0 bases and J by 4 bases, with 9 bases between the two germline ends. The CDR3 extends over 14 amino acids. CDR1 and CDR2 from the germline V gene are SGHTA and FQGTGA. The DNA for the CDR3 is TGTGCCAGCAGCTTAACGGCAGGGTCCACTGAAGCTTTCTTT. This translates into CASSLTAGSTEAFF. Full variable domain (rest looked up from reference TRBV7-3 and TRBJ1-1): GAGVSQTPSNKVTEKGKYVELRCDPISGHTALYWYRQSLGQGPEFLIYFQGTGAADDSGLPNDRFFAVRPEGSVSTLKIQRTERGDSAVYLCASSLTAGSTEAFFGQGTRLTVV.

The chain employs TRBV7-9 and TRBJ1-1; 9 bases are a match to TRBD1. Trimming at V came to 0 bases and at J to 1 base, leaving 3 bases not matched to a gene. CDR1 is SEHNR, CDR2 FQNEAQ, per germline (reference sequence). The CDR3 extends over 16 amino acids. Here the CDR3 DNA reads TGTGCCAGCAGCTTAGCCCGGACAGGGGAGAACACTGAAGCTTTCTTT. It encodes CASSLARTGENTEAFF.

The chain couples TRBV11-3 to TRBJ2-7; TRBD2 matches 9 bases. Germline trimming cut 0 bases from V and 3 bases from J; bases unmatched to any gene: 3. This CDR3 is 15 amino acids long. Germline assignment: CDR1 SGHNT and CDR2 YENEEA. In nucleotides, the CDR3 is TGTGCCAGCAGCTTAGATTCTAGCGGGAACTACGAGCAGTACTTC. This translates into CASSLDSSGNYEQYF.

J is TRBJ2-3 and V is TRBV19; TRBD2 is a possible D gene (5 bases). The CDR3 loop spans 13 amino acids. Germline values: CDR1 LNHDA, CDR2 SQIVND (reference sequence). Trimming took 6 bases from V and 6 from J, leaving 13 bases between them. For the CDR3, the DNA is TGTGCCAGTAGCCATAGAGGGCAGGATACGCAGTATTTT. It yields the protein CASSHRGQDTQYF. The whole variable domain, filled in from reference TRBV19 and TRBJ2-3, reads DGGITQSPKYLFRKEGQNVTLSCEQNLNHDAMYWYRQDPGQGLRLIYYSQIVNDFQKGDIAEGYSVSREKKESFPLTVTSAQKNPTAFYLCASSHRGQDTQYFGPGTRLTVL.

V is TRBV6-1 and J is TRBJ2-1; D possibly corresponds to TRBD2 (6 bases). CDR3 size: 12 residues. Between the trimmed V and J ends, which lost 6 bases and 8 bases, there was a span of 11 bases. Germline CDR1 and CDR2: MNHNS and SASEGT. CDR3 nucleotides: TGTGCCAGCAGAGGAGGGGCGCATGAGCAGTTCTTC. It codes for CASRGGAHEQFF.

The V and J genes are TRBV18 and TRBJ2-3, with 9 bases aligning to TRBD2. V gave up 3 bases and J gave up 2 bases; unmatched junction bases: 6. The V gene's germline CDR1 is KGHSH and CDR2 LQKENI. CDR3 length: 16 amino acids. The CDR3 region is CASSPLSGGNTDTQYF. The CDR3 DNA follows: TGTGCCAGCTCACCCCTCAGCGGGGGGAACACAGATACGCAGTATTTT.

The chain has TRBV7-2 and TRBJ1-1; a possible D gene is TRBD1 (5 bases). CDR3 length equals 13 residues. The germline V gene has CDR1 SGHTA and CDR2 FQGNSA. V dropped 6 bases and J dropped 0 bases, with 8 bases sitting between them. CDR3 nucleotide sequence: TGTGCCAGCAGAGACAGTTTGAACACTGAAGCTTTCTTT. Amino acids: CASRDSLNTEAFF.

This chain joins TRBV18 and TRBJ2-7, with D possibly TRBD1 on 6 matching bases. CDR3 length equals 12 residues. Trimming left V 5 bases short and J 4 bases short, with 9 bases between. Germline V gene sequence: CDR1 KGHSH, CDR2 LQKENI. CDR3 DNA sequence: TGTGCCAGCTCAACAACAGGGTACGAGCAGTACTTC. It yields the protein CASSTTGYEQYF.

This clone was picked up a small number of times. The rearrangement uses TRBV6-5 and TRBJ2-7; 8 bases fit TRBD1. Germline assignment: CDR1 MNHEY and CDR2 SVGAGI. Unmatched junction bases numbered 5, after V lost 4 bases and J lost 0 bases. This CDR3 comprises 15 residues. The CDR3: CASSLTGALSYEQYF. The CDR3 DNA reads as TGTGCCAGCAGTTTGACAGGGGCCCTCTCCTACGAGCAGTACTTC.

This chain connects TRBV4-1 to TRBJ2-7, with TRBD2 matching 8 bases. CDR1 MGHRA and CDR2 YSYEKL come from the germline V gene. V was clipped by 4 bases and J by 1 base; unmatched bases: 9. The CDR3 has 16 residues. The CDR3 loop reads CASSPEITSGSYEQYF. CDR3 DNA: TGCGCCAGCAGCCCAGAAATTACTAGCGGATCCTACGAGCAGTACTTC.

V and J are TRBV4-3 and TRBJ2-2; TRBD2 aligns across 8 bases. This CDR3 comprises 16 residues. V trimming: 6 bases; J trimming: 4 bases; junction bases outside the gene matches: 10. Germline V lookup: CDR1 LGHNA, CDR2 YSLEER. In DNA, the CDR3 is TGCGCCAGCAGTGAAAGAAGCGGGGGCGGCACCGGGGAGCTGTTTTTT. Translation gives CASSERSGGGTGELFF.

This clone was picked up a small number of times. The chain joins TRBV27 to TRBJ1-1; possibly TRBD1 for D (5 bases). Deletions cut 3 bases from V and 5 bases from J, with 25 bases between. Germline loops: CDR1 MNHEY, CDR2 SMNVEV (reference sequence). The CDR3 consists of 18 residues. The CDR3 region has the DNA TGTGCCAGCAGTTTGGGGGGGTTTAGAAGGGTTAATTGGACTGAAGCTTTCTTT. The encoded protein is CASSLGGFRRVNWTEAFF.

This clone was seen only once. The junction and the germline gene differ at one end; a read error may be behind it. V is TRBV20-1 and J is TRBJ1-2, with a tentative D call TRBD1 (6 bases). The length of the CDR3 is 10 residues. Germline V gene sequence: CDR1 DFQATT, CDR2 SNEGSKA (reference sequence). The CDR3 sequence is CSATRDTELF. In DNA, the CDR3 is TGCAGTGCCACCCGGGACACGGAGTTGTTC.

This rearrangement joins TRBV25-1 to TRBJ2-2; D gene unclear. The germline V and J ends were trimmed by 1 base and 0 bases, with 9 bases remaining between them. In germline, CDR1 is MGHDK, CDR2 SYGVNS. The CDR3 totals 16 residues. The CDR3 bases are TGTGCCAGCAGTGAATTCGGTCGCGCGAACACCGGGGAGCTGTTTTTT. Protein: CASSEFGRANTGELFF. Combining the CDR3 with reference TRBV25-1 and TRBJ2-2 gives the whole variable domain EADIYQTPRYLVIGTGKKITLECSQTMGHDKMYWYQQDPGMELHLIHYSYGVNSTEKGDLSSESTVSRIRTEHFPLTLESARPSHTSQYLCASSEFGRANTGELFFGEGSRLTVL.

The V call is TRBV6-6, the J call TRBJ2-5; D is uncertain. Judging by the DNA end, TRBJ2-7 fits better; the J call may be wrong. Germline-derived CDR1 and CDR2 are MNHNY and SVGAGI (reference sequence). The CDR3 is 11 residues long. The CDR3 DNA reads TGTGCCAGCAATCAACTGTACGAGCAGTACTTC. The encoded protein is CASNQLYEQYF.

The genes are TRBV7-2 and TRBJ1-1, with D uncertain. CDR3 length: 15 amino acids. Trimming removed 5 bases from V and 1 base from J, with 14 bases in between. CDR1 SGHTA and CDR2 FQGNSA come from the germline V gene. CDR3 residues: CASSPQRQWNTEAFF. Written as DNA, the CDR3 is TGTGCCAGCAGCCCTCAACGTCAGTGGAACACTGAAGCTTTCTTT.

This clone has just a few counts. The chain recombines TRBV27 with TRBJ2-7; TRBD2 aligns across 8 bases. Germline CDR1 reads MNHEY; CDR2 reads SMNVEV (reference sequence). CDR3 length: 14 amino acids. V lost 6 bases, J lost 2 bases, and 6 bases stayed unmatched. The CDR3 loop is CASRTAGVTYEQYF. CDR3 bases: TGTGCCAGCAGGACAGCGGGAGTCACCTACGAGCAGTACTTC.

In this sample, this clone turned up once. This rearrangement joins TRBV7-2 to TRBJ2-2; 7 bases agree with TRBD1. CDR3 length: 15 residues. In germline, CDR1 is SGHTA, CDR2 FQGNSA. The J segment lost 5 bases and the V segment lost 8 bases, leaving 11 bases of the junction unmatched. The CDR3: CASGERQGKTGELFF. The DNA of the CDR3 is TGTGCCAGCGGCGAGAGACAGGGTAAAACCGGGGAGCTGTTTTTT.

This clone was recorded only once. The J gene is TRBJ2-7, the V gene TRBV5-6, with 8 bases lining up with TRBD1. J was trimmed by 2 bases and V by 3 bases; bases with no gene match: 4. The CDR3 contains 14 residues. Germline CDR1 SGHDT, CDR2 YYEEEE. The CDR3, as DNA: TGTGCCAGCAGCTCCGGGACAGGAGCCTACGAGCAGTACTTC. Translation: CASSSGTGAYEQYF.

The V call is TRBV4-2, the J call TRBJ2-5; TRBD2 aligns across 8 bases. CDR1 and CDR2 from the germline V gene are LGHNA and YNFKEQ. Trimming took 1 base from V and 5 from J; bases not matched to a gene: 9. CDR3 length: 16 amino acids. The CDR3 region has the DNA TGTGCCAGCAGCCAAGGGGATAGCGGGATCGGCGAGACCCAGTACTTC. Encoded protein: CASSQGDSGIGETQYF.

The chain links TRBV6-1 to TRBJ2-3; 11 positions match TRBD2. The CDR3 loop spans 15 amino acids. Germline lookup yields CDR1 MNHNS and CDR2 SASEGT. V shed 6 bases and J 3 bases; nucleotides not matched to a gene: 5. The CDR3 spells CASSLAGGPTDTQYF. In nucleotides, the CDR3 is TGTGCCAGCAGCCTAGCGGGGGGACCGACAGATACGCAGTATTTT.

This clone came up a few times. The rearrangement uses TRBV4-1 and TRBJ1-4, with 10 bases lining up with TRBD1. The CDR3 contains 17 residues. V lost 4 bases and J lost 4; bases outside the gene matches: 9. Germline CDR1 is MGHRA and CDR2 is YSYEKL. The CDR3 bases are TGCGCCAGCAGCCGGGGGGACAGGGGCCTCCTTAATGAAAAACTGTTTTTT. This translates into CASSRGDRGLLNEKLFF.

The rearrangement links TRBV19 to TRBJ1-5; 12 nucleotides match TRBD1. Unmatched junction bases numbered 10, after V lost 5 bases and J lost 5 bases. CDR3 size: 17 residues. Germline V gene sequence: CDR1 LNHDA, CDR2 SQIVND (reference sequence). CDR3 nucleotide sequence: TGTGCCAGTAGTTTACGGGACAGGGGGCGGCGGGATCAGCCCCAGCATTTT. Residues: CASSLRDRGRRDQPQHF.

The rearrangement joins TRBV10-3 to TRBJ2-5; 10 bases fit TRBD2. The germline V gene has CDR1 ENHRY and CDR2 SYGVKD. The CDR3 spans 16 residues. V dropped 3 bases and J dropped 2; count of bases not matched to a gene: 6. The CDR3 DNA follows: TGTGCCATCAGTGACTGGGCTAGCGGGGGACAAGAGACCCAGTACTTC. It translates to CAISDWASGGQETQYF.

The rearrangement links TRBV4-1 to TRBJ2-2, with D possibly being TRBD1 (5 bases). Germline-derived CDR1 and CDR2 are MGHRA and YSYEKL. This CDR3 has 17 amino acids. Trimming removed 0 bases at V and 2 bases at J, with 13 bases between. The CDR3 region is CASSQDLQGPNTGELFF. DNA for the CDR3: TGCGCCAGCAGCCAAGATCTTCAGGGCCCTAACACCGGGGAGCTGTTTTTT.

This chain joins TRBV6-4 and TRBJ1-1; 9 positions agree with TRBD1. V gave up 4 bases and J gave up 7 bases; unmatched junction bases: 7. The germline CDR1 and CDR2 sequences are MRHNA and SNTAGT. The CDR3 covers 14 residues. CDR3 residues: CASSGNRGQGEAFF. The DNA for the CDR3 is TGTGCCAGCAGTGGTAACAGGGGGCAAGGTGAAGCTTTCTTT.

This chain uses TRBV11-1 with TRBJ2-7; the match to TRBD1 covers 7 bases. Germline CDR1 reads SGHAT; CDR2 reads FQDESV (reference sequence). This CDR3 region has 13 residues. V lost 8 bases and J lost 6; bases outside the gene matches: 10. CDR3 sequence (DNA): TGTGCCAGCGGCGCCTCCGCAGGGGGCGAGCAGTACTTC. Translated, it gives CASGASAGGEQYF.